This T cell receptor (beta chain) stems from a study of metastatic and nonmetastatic thyroid tumors (TCRdb year 2020). A note on the overall study: Repertoires from peripheral blood and from tumor or nodule tissue samples of malignant and benign thyroid patients were compared.

In the germline V gene, CDR1 corresponds to MDHEN and CDR2 to SYDVKM. The CDR3 goes from the cysteine to the phenylalanine over 12 residues. Just the 36-base CDR3 DNA is kept, in frame starting at base 1. V loses 7 bases of germline sequence and J loses 7 bases, and the interval between the two ends is 13 bases. Before undergoing thyroid surgery, none of the patients had been given any kind of treatment. Using T-cell receptor beta sequencing, the study looked back at clinical samples from patients collected from the early 2010s to the late 2010s. This clone was recorded a few times. Its antigen is unknown. Per-base quality was not reported, and no clone a single base away is much larger than it. Libraries were constructed by PCR. The reads were generated on an Illumina HiSeq 4000. High-throughput sequencing was used to profile the CDR3 region of the TCR beta-chain in every patient. As for how the authors treated the data: Drawing on CDR3 differences between clinicopathological groups, the researchers built a classifier meant to tell apart patients with distant-metastatic papillary thyroid cancer. Repertoire diversity was assessed with the Shannon index, and tumor-blood repertoire similarity with the Morisita-Horn index. TCRdb cleaned the public reads at Q25 with fastp, built clones with MiXCR and kept in-frame beta chains. These V and J calls are TCRdb output, not the study's own analysis. The sample table lists approximately 16,000 clones, about an eighth of them with a count of one. The top ten constitute about 16% of the sample.

The paper's findings and limits, for the study overall: TCR beta diversity was reported as significantly higher in malignant tumors than in benign nodules, in both blood and tumor samples.

The TCR comes from a female donor with papillary thyroid cancer or a benign thyroid nodule (not recorded which). Some clones in this sample may be carry-over from other donors' samples. The sequenced sample was tumor tissue. The rearrangement combines TRBV28 with TRBJ1-2; the D segment cannot be called with confidence. The DNA is TGTGCCAGCAACCGTTCCTACTCTGGCTACACCTTC. It encodes CASNRSYSGYTF.